The following is a TCR beta chain sequence with its context. Its antigen remains unidentified. These data belong to a study of T cells after yellow fever vaccination. Study findings and constraints: The study found a weaker secondary response that peaked faster, day 5 versus 15. CD4 and CD8 compartments shared a small share of clonotypes, likely from convergent recombination. Repertoires obtained by FACS sorting could include abundant clonotypes that entered as contaminants from the bulk population.

Germline CDR1 and CDR2: SGHAT and FQNNGV. The CDR3 is 20 amino acids. The germline V and J ends were trimmed by 2 bases and 0 bases, with 23 bases remaining between them. Each CDR3 protein is one row after TCRdb ran MiXCR on the 5' RACE reads. Seen here are 450,000 to 550,000 distinct CDR3 sequences, around a fifth observed once, and the top ten hold about a sixth. This material consisted of PBMCs, taken less than 25 days after the first yellow fever vaccination. The TCR originated in a man aged 18 to 29 who received the YFV17D yellow fever vaccine. J is TRBJ2-4 and V is TRBV11-2, with D unresolved. The CDR3 bases are TGTGCCAGCAGCTTAATGAGGCCATCTCTATCCCATTTAGCCAAAAACATTCAGTACTTC. Its protein product is CASSLMRPSLSHLAKNIQYF.